A single T cell receptor (beta chain) is shown here with its context. As yet, its antigen is unknown. The data stem from a study of radiotherapy plus CTLA-4 blockade in lung cancer. Study context: For 15% to 20% of patients, objective responses occurred, and approximately 31% had disease control.

V dropped 3 bases and J dropped 1; count of bases not matched to a gene: 5. The CDR3 length is 16 residues. Broader study findings: Expansion of tumor-derived TCR clones was observed in blood after radiotherapy plus ipilimumab. Strongest reported response predictors: early blood clone changes and post-radiation interferon-beta.

CTLA-4 blockade with ipilimumab, together with focal radiation, was given to patients with chemo-refractory metastatic non-small-cell lung cancer. TCRdb's copy holds only in-frame clones and misses some; the assay was immunoSEQ multiplex PCR. The sample contains approximately 97,000 clones, about 80% of which appear only once. This chain uses TRBV23-1 with TRBJ1-1; TRBD1 agrees at 10 bases. TRBV23-1 is an ORF, with its function uncertain. The receptor's source is a human donor with non-small cell lung cancer who had stable disease on radiotherapy plus ipilimumab. Sequenced material: peripheral blood, taken from a patient treated with radiotherapy plus ipilimumab. The CDR3 sequence: CASSQGRQGANTEAFF. The CDR3, as DNA: TGCGCCAGCAGTCAGGGAAGACAGGGGGCGAACACTGAAGCTTTCTTT.